The 8 T cell receptor beta chains presented below share a single source sample, sequenced in a study of identical twins. In TCRdb, the 5' RACE reads were re-called with MiXCR into one record per CDR3 protein. Of 1,800,000 or so distinct CDR3 sequences in the sample, under 35% were seen once. The sequencing sample was made of cord blood. The source of these receptors is a newborn girl in good health.

This clonotype came up a few times. V and J are TRBV20-1 and TRBJ2-5; possible D gene TRBD2, 5 bases. Germline CDR1 reads DFQATT; CDR2 reads SNEGSKA (reference sequence). This CDR3 region has 15 residues. V gave up 3 bases and J gave up 2 bases, with 16 bases separating them. The CDR3 protein is CSARRVDRKQETQYF. DNA of the CDR3: TGCAGTGCTAGGAGGGTTGACCGGAAGCAAGAGACCCAGTACTTC.

The gene calls are TRBV2 and TRBJ2-1; the match to TRBD1 covers 7 bases. The J segment lost 15 bases and the V segment lost 7 bases, leaving 9 bases of the junction unmatched. The CDR3 contains 11 residues. Germline-derived CDR1 and CDR2 are SNHLY and FYNNEI. The CDR3 spells CASKGAGLGFF. The CDR3 DNA sequence: TGTGCCAGCAAGGGGGCTGGACTGGGGTTCTTC.

This sequence joins TRBV27 and TRBJ2-3, with D perhaps matching TRBD1 or TRBD2 (5 bases each). Trimming shortened V by 5 bases and J by 4 bases, and 13 bases separated the two germline ends. This CDR3 contains 14 residues. Germline V lookup: CDR1 MNHEY, CDR2 SMNVEV (reference sequence). CDR3 nucleotides: TGTGCCAGCAGTATCGCGACAGCGGCAGATACGCAGTATTTT. Its protein is CASSIATAADTQYF.

The chain combines TRBV7-9 with TRBJ2-3; D gene uncertain. The CDR3 is 13 residues long. The V and J ends lost 5 bases and 4 bases respectively, with 10 bases between them. Germline V gene sequence: CDR1 SEHNR, CDR2 FQNEAQ (reference sequence). This chain's CDR3 is CASSVMLADTQYF. The CDR3 coding sequence is TGTGCCAGCAGCGTAATGCTAGCAGATACGCAGTATTTT. Combining the CDR3 with reference TRBV7-9 and TRBJ2-3 gives the whole variable domain DTGVSQNPRHKITKRGQNVTFRCDPISEHNRLYWYRQTLGQGPEFLTYFQNEAQLEKSRLLSDRFSAERPKGSFSTLEIQRTEQGDSAMYLCASSVMLADTQYFGPGTRLTVL.

The J gene is TRBJ1-2, the V gene TRBV5-5; D unclear. Trimming stripped 0 bases from V and 7 bases from J, with 10 bases between. This CDR3 contains 13 residues. Per the germline V gene, CDR1 is SGHKS and CDR2 is YYEKEE (reference sequence). DNA for the CDR3: TGTGCCAGCAGCTTGGCGGGCCCTTGTGGCTACACCTTC. Its translation is CASSLAGPCGYTF.

This CDR3 reads CASIRRDYGYTF. CDR3 coding DNA: TGTGCCAGCATCCGGAGGGATTACGGCTACACCTTC. V gene TRBV2 combines with J gene TRBJ1-2, with D uncertain. This CDR3 has 12 amino acids. The germline CDR1 and CDR2 sequences are SNHLY and FYNNEI. V lost 7 bases, J lost 8 bases, and 14 bases lay in between.

The rearrangement uses TRBV28 and TRBJ2-7; maybe TRBD1 (5 bases). Germline CDR1 reads MDHEN; CDR2 reads SYDVKM. There are 15 residues in the CDR3. The V end lost 2 bases, the J end lost 4 bases, and 15 bases lay between the germline ends. Here the CDR3 DNA reads TGTGCCAGCAGTTTACTAGGGGAATCGACGTACGAGCAGTACTTC. Residues: CASSLLGESTYEQYF. The full variable domain, with the rest looked up from reference TRBV28 and TRBJ2-7, is DVKVTQSSRYLVKRTGEKVFLECVQDMDHENMFWYRQDPGLGLRLIYFSYDVKMKEKGDIPEGYSVSREKKERFSLILESASTNQTSMYLCASSLLGESTYEQYFGPGTRLTVT.

This clonotype was counted only a few times. CDR3 sequence reads: CASSPTDEAFF. The CDR3 bases are TGTGCCAGCAGTCCTACAGATGAAGCTTTCTTT. The chain recombines TRBV2 with TRBJ1-1; D not certain. Germline assignment: CDR1 SNHLY and CDR2 FYNNEI. The CDR3 contains 11 residues. V gave up 5 bases and J gave up 7 bases, with 8 bases separating them.